The present entry profiles one TCR beta chain with its context. Per the germline V gene, CDR1 is MNHEY and CDR2 is SVGAGI. The CDR3 spans 11 residues. V shed 8 bases and J shed 8 bases, with 12 bases lying between them. These data originate in a study of blood T cell repertoires in COVID-19. Study context: Some COVID-19 samples were acute and others convalescent; all came from the United States, Italy and Spain. Sources were T cells, B-cell-depleted T cells, or PBMCs; the material itself was cDNA or gDNA.

In the original processing: Estimates of nucleated cell counts were drawn from the amplification of reference gene primers. Produced via immunoSEQ multiplex PCR; TCRdb's table is partial and in-frame only. The D gene and trimming were derived from the DNA, and the V and J assignments and clone size from that table. This table has some 64,000 clones, 65% to 80% appearing once. What was sequenced was peripheral blood. V gene TRBV6-5 combines with J gene TRBJ1-1; D ambiguous. The sequence was obtained from a man aged 55 to 69 with acute or convalescent COVID-19. As DNA, the CDR3 is TGTGCCAGCCCCGCGGGGAAAGAAGCTTTCTTT. Its protein product is CASPAGKEAFF.